The text below deals with one TCR beta chain. Its antigen is currently unknown. Libraries were prepared by immunoSEQ multiplex PCR; TCRdb keeps only in-frame clonotypes and omits some of them. Of about 80,000 clones listed, around 90% were seen once; the top ten hold 1.5% to 2%. The data originate from a study of OX40 agonist ivuxolimab in advanced cancers. Across the study: From roughly 20 to 79 years was the age range, with a mean of roughly 59 years, and about 78% were male. People who had prior anti-PD-1, anti-PD-L1 or anti-CTLA-4 therapy could take part, and 40% had some. Findings and caveats of the study: CD8+ T cells showed, on average, more clonal expansion than CD4+ cells. Some of the nonresponding patients also showed low levels of normalized T-cell clonal expansion.

V shed 1 base and J 5 bases; nucleotides not matched to a gene: 0. The length of the CDR3 is 13 residues. The germline V gene encodes CDR1 SGHTA and CDR2 FQGNSA. The clonotype was recovered from an adult with an advanced solid tumor such as melanoma, head and neck, liver or kidney cancer. The gene calls are TRBV7-2 and TRBJ2-3; 7 bases are shared with TRBD1. The source material was CD4+ or CD8+ T cells sorted from blood, sampled in a trial of the OX40 agonist ivuxolimab. The CDR3 nucleotides are TGTGCCAGCAGCTTAGGACAGGGAGATACGCAGTATTTT. Translation: CASSLGQGDTQYF.